This record concerns one T cell receptor beta chain sequence. Antigen specificity is unknown. The source of the sample is a study of shared clonotypes between healthy human individuals. Study observations and caveats: Incomplete sequencing of sorted subsets was indicated by rarefaction despite large depth. Naive subsets generally had larger estimated richness than memory subsets. Around 5.4% of naive CD4 clonotypes were common to a handful of donors.

Assay used: immunoSEQ multiplex PCR; TCRdb lists only in-frame clones, some missing. This table holds around 2,000,000 clones, 85% to 95% found once. All of the donors resided in Nashville, Tennessee, and each was a Caucasian adult. Germline CDR1 and CDR2: SGDLS and YYNGEE. The CDR3 totals 16 residues. Trimming stripped 1 base from V and 1 base from J, with 14 bases between. The sample was naive CD4+ T cells sorted from blood. Subset meaning: CD45RA+ positively selected. This rearrangement joins TRBV9 to TRBJ2-5; a possible D gene is TRBD1 (6 bases). This TCR was recovered from a young man in good health. As DNA, the CDR3 is TGTGCCAGCAGCGTATCCTCGGGACAAGCCCAAGAGACCCAGTACTTC. Amino acids: CASSVSSGQAQETQYF. Full variable domain (rest looked up from reference TRBV9 and TRBJ2-5): DSGVTQTPKHLITATGQRVTLRCSPRSGDLSVYWYQQSLDQGLQFLIQYYNGEERAKGNILERFSAQQFPDLHSELNLSSLELGDSALYFCASSVSSGQAQETQYFGPGTRLLVL.